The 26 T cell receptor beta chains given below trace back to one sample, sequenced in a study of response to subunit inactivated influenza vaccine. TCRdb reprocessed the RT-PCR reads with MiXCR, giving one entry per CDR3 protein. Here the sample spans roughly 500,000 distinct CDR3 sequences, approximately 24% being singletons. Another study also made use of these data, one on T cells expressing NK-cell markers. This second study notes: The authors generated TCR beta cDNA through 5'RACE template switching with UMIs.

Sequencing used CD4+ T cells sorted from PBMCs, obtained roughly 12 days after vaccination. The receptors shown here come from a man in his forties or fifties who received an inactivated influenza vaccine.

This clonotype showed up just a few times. Here the CDR3 reads CASSSYWGPWNEQFF. Written as DNA, the CDR3 is TGTGCCAGCAGTTCTTACTGGGGACCATGGAATGAGCAGTTCTTC. The chain carries TRBV12-3 or TRBV12-4 and TRBJ2-1; perhaps D is TRBD1 or TRBD2 (5 bases each). There are 15 residues in the CDR3. V was cut by 4 bases and J by 7 bases, with 17 bases left in between.

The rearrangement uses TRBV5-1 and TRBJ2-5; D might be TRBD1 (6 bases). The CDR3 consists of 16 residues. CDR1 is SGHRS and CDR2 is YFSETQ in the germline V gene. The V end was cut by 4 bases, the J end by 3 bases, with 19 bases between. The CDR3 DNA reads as TGCGCCAGCAGCGGGGGCTTAACCCCCCACAAAGAGACCCAGTACTTC. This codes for CASSGGLTPHKETQYF.

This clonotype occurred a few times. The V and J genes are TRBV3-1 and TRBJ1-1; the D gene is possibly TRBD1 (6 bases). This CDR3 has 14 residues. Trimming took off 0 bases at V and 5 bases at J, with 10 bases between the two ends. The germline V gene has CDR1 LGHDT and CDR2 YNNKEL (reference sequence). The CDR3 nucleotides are TGTGCCAGCAGCCAAGATGGAAGGGGGACTGAAGCTTTCTTT. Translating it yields CASSQDGRGTEAFF. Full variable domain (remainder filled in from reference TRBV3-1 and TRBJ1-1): DTAVSQTPKYLVTQMGNDKSIKCEQNLGHDTMYWYKQDSKKFLKIMFSYNNKELIINETVPNRFSPKSPDKAHLNLHINSLELGDSAVYFCASSQDGRGTEAFFGQGTRLTVV.

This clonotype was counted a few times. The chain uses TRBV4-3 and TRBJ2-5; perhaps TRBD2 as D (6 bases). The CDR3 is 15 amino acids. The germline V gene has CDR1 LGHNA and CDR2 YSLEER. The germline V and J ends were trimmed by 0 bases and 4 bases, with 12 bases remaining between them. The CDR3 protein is CASSQDFTSPETQYF. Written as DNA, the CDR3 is TGCGCCAGCAGCCAAGATTTCACTAGCCCAGAGACCCAGTACTTC.

The CDR3 region has the DNA TGTGCCAGCAGTCCGATGGGACTAGGGGGAGATACGCAGTATTTT. Translating it yields CASSPMGLGGDTQYF. J is TRBJ2-3 and V is TRBV12-3 or TRBV12-4; the match to TRBD2 covers 8 bases. The V segment lost 5 bases and the J segment 5 bases; nucleotides outside the gene matches: 9. The CDR3 is 15 residues long.

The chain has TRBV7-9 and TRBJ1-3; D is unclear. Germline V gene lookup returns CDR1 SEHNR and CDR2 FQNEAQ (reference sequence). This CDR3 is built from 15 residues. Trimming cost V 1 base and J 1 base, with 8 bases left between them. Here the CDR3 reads CASSLDRASGNTIYF. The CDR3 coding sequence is TGTGCCAGCAGCTTAGATAGGGCGTCTGGAAACACCATATATTTT.

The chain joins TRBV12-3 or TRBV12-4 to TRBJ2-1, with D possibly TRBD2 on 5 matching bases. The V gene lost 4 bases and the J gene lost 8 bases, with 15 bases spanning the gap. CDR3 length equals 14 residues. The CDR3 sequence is CASSSRTAGDEQFF. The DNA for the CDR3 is TGTGCCAGCAGTTCCCGGACGGCCGGGGATGAGCAGTTCTTC.

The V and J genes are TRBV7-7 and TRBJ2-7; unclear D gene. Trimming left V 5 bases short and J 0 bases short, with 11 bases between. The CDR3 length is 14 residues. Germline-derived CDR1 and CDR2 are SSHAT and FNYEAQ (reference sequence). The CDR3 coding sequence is TGTGCCAGCAGCCACGACGTGAGCTCCTACGAGCAGTACTTC. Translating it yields CASSHDVSSYEQYF. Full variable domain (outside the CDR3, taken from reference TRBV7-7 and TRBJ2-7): GAGVSQSPRYKVTKRGQDVTLRCDPISSHATLYWYQQALGQGPEFLTYFNYEAQPDKSGLPSDRFSAERPEGSISTLTIQRTEQRDSAMYRCASSHDVSSYEQYFGPGTRLTVT.

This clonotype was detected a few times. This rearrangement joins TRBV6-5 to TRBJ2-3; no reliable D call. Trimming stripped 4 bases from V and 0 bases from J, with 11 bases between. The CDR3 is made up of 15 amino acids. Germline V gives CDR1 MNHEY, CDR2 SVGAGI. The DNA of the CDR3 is TGTGCCAGCAGTTCCGTCGATTCTAGCACAGATACGCAGTATTTT. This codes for CASSSVDSSTDTQYF.

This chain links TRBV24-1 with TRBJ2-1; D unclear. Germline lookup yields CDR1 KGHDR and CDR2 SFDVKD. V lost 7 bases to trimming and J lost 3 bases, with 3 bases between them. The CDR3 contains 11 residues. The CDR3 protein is CATSLYNEQFF. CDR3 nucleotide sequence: TGTGCCACCAGCCTCTACAATGAGCAGTTCTTC.

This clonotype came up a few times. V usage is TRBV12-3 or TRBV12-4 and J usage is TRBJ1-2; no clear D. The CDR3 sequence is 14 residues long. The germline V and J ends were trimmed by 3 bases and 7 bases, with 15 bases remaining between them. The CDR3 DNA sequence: TGTGCCAGCAGTTTCTCCTCCGGGTCCGGTGGCTACACCTTC. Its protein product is CASSFSSGSGGYTF.

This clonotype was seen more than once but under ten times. The CDR3 nucleotides are TGCAGTGCCTCGCGGACAGTCCGGGGGACCCAGTACTTC. Protein sequence: CSASRTVRGTQYF. The chain joins TRBV20-1 to TRBJ2-5, with TRBD1 as a possible D gene (6 bases). This CDR3 region has 13 residues. Germline lookup yields CDR1 DFQATT and CDR2 SNEGSKA (reference sequence). Trimming pared 6 bases from V and 7 bases from J, leaving 18 bases between.

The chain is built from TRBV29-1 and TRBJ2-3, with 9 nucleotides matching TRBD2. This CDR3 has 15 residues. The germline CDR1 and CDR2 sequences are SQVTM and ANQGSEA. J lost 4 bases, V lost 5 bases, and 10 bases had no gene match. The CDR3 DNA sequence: TGCAGCGTTAGGCGACTAGCGGACTCTTCAGATACGCAGTATTTT. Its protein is CSVRRLADSSDTQYF.

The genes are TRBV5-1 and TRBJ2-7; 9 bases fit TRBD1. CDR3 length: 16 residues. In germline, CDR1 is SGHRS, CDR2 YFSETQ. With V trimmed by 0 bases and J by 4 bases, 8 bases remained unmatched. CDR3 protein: CASSLGTGTGIYEQYF. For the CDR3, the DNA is TGCGCCAGCAGCTTGGGTACCGGGACAGGGATATACGAGCAGTACTTC.

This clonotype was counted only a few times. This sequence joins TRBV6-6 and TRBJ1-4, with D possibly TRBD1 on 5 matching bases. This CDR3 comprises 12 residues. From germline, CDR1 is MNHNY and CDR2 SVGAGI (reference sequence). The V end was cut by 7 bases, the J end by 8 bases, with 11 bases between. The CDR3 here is CASTGREEKLFF. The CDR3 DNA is TGTGCCAGCACGGGCAGGGAGGAAAAACTGTTTTTT.

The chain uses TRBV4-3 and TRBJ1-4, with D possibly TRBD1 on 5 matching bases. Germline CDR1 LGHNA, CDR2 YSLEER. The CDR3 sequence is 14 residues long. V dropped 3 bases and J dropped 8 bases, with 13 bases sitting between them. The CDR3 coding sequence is TGCGCCAGCAGCCACAGGGCCCCCGGGGAAAAACTGTTTTTT. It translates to CASSHRAPGEKLFF.

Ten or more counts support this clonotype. The CDR3 DNA follows: TGCAGCGTTGTCCAGGACAATGTGAACACTGAAGCTTTCTTT. Protein sequence: CSVVQDNVNTEAFF. This sequence joins TRBV29-1 and TRBJ1-1; D perhaps matches TRBD1 (5 bases). CDR3 size: 14 residues. The V gene lost 4 bases and the J gene lost 0 bases, with 12 bases spanning the gap. The germline V gene encodes CDR1 SQVTM and CDR2 ANQGSEA.

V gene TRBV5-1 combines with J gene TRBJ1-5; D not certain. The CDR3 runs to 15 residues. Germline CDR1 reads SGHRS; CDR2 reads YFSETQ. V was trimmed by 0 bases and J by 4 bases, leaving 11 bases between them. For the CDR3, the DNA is TGCGCCAGCAGCTTGGGAGTTTCCGGTAATCAGCCCCAGCATTTT. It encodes CASSLGVSGNQPQHF. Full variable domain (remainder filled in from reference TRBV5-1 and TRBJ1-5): KAGVTQTPRYLIKTRGQQVTLSCSPISGHRSVSWYQQTPGQGLQFLFEYFSETQRNKGNFPGRFSGRQFSNSRSEMNVSTLELGDSALYLCASSLGVSGNQPQHFGDGTRLSIL.

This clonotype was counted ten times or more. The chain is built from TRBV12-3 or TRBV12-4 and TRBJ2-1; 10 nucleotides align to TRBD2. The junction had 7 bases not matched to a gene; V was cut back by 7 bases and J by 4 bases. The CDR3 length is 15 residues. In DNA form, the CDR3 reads TGTGCCAGCATCCTTAGCGGGGGGCCGTACAATGAGCAGTTCTTC. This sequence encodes CASILSGGPYNEQFF.

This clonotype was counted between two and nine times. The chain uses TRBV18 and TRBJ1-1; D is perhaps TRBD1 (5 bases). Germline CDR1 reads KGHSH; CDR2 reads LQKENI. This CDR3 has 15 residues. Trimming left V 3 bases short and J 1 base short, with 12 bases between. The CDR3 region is CASSPSLTGNTEAFF. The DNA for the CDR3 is TGTGCCAGCTCACCGAGCCTTACAGGGAACACTGAAGCTTTCTTT.

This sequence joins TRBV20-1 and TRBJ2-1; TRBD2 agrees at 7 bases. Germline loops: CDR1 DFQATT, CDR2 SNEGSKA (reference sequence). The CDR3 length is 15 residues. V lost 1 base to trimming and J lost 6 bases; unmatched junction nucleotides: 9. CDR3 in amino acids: CSARAPGGLRNEQFF. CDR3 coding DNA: TGCAGTGCTAGAGCCCCGGGAGGACTTCGCAATGAGCAGTTCTTC.

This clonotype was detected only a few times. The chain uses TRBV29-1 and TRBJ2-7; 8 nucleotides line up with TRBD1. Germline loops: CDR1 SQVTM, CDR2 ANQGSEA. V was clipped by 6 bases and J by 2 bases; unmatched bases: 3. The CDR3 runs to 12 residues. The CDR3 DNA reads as TGCAGCGTGGGGACAGGTACCTACGAGCAGTACTTC. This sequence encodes CSVGTGTYEQYF.

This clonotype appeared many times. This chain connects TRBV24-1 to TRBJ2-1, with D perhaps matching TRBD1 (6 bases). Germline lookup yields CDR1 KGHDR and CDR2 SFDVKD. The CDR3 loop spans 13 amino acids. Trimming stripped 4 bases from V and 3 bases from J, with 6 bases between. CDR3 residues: CATSDRGYNEQFF. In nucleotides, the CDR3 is TGTGCCACCAGTGACAGGGGCTACAATGAGCAGTTCTTC.

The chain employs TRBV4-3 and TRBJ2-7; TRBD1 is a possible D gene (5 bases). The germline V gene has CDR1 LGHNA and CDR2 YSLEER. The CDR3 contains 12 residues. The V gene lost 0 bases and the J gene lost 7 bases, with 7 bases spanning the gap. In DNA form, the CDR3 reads TGCGCCAGCAGCCAAGAAGGACAAGAGCAGTACTTC. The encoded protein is CASSQEGQEQYF.

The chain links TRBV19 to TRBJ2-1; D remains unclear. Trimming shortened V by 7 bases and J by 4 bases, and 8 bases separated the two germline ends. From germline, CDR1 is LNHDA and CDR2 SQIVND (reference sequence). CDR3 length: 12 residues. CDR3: CASTPDYNEQFF. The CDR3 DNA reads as TGTGCCAGTACCCCGGATTACAATGAGCAGTTCTTC.

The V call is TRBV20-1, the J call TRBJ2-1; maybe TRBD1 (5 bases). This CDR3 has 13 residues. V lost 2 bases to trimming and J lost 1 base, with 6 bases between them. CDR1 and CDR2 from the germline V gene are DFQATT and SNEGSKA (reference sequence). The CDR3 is CSARRGSYNEQFF. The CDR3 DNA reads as TGCAGTGCTAGAAGGGGTTCCTACAATGAGCAGTTCTTC.